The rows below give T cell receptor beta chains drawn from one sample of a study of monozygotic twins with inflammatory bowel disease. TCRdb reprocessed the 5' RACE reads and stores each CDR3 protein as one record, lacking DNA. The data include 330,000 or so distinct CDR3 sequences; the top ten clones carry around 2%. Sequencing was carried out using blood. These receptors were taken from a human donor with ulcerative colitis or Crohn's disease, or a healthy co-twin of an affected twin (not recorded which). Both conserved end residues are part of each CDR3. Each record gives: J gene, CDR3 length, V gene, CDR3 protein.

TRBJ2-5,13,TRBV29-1,CSVDGTQQETQYF
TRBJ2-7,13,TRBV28,CASSLQDPYEQYF
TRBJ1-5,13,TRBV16,CASSQTTNQPQHF
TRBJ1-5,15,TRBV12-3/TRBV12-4,CASSGTGGGFQPQHF
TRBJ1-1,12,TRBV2,CASRPGSTEAFF
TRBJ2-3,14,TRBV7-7,CASSLSAVTDTQYF
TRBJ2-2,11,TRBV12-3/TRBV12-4,CASSFGGELFF
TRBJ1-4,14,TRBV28,CASSFGSRNEKLFF
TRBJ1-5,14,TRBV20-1,CSASGGVWNQPQHF
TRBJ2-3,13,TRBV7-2,CASSLAYGNTQYF
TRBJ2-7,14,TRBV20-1,CSASPGGVGYEQYF
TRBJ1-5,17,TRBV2,CASRGTSGGLSNQPQHF
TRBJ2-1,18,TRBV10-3,CAISERCLDKCSYNEQFF
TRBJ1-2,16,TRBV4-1,CASSFIGGRINYGYTF
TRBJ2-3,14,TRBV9,CASSTTQLMGTQYF
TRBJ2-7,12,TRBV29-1,CSVEEGRHEQYF
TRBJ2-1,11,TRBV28,CASSNSIEQFF
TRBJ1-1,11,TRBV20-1,CSARGDTEAFF
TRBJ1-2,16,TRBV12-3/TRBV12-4,CASSLSATGWYYGYTF
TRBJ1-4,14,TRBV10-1,CASSEDQGREKLFF
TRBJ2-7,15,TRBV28,CASTAGGTGALKKYF
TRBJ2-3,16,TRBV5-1,CASSSLAGANTDTQYF
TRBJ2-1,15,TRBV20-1,CSALSTGRDLNEQFF
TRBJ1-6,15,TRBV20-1,CSARDAGLNNSPLHF
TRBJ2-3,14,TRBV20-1,CSASGGTGTDTQYF
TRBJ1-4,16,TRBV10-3,CAISETEDSFYEKLFF
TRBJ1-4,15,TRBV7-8,CASSWQGRANEKLFF
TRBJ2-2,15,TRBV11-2,CASSFSGTWDGELFF
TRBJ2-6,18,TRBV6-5,CASSYSTGWASGANVLTF
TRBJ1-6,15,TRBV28,CASLSPTGPQTPLHF
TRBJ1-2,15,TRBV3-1,CASSQDLGGWDGYTF
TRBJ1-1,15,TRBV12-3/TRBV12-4,CASSPFSRASTEAFF
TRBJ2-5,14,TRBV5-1,CASSFQGGLETQYF
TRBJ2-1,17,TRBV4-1,CASSQDGGLKPRNEQFF
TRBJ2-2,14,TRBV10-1,CASGGTQNTGELFF
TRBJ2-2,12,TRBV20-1,CSATGTSRELFF
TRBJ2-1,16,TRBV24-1,CATSDNDRGPDNEQFF
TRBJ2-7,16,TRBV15,CATSRDYGPTSAEQYF
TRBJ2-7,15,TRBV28,CASSGLAGDSYEQYF
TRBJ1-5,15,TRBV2,CASTLDRAGYQPQHF
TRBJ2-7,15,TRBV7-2,CASSLEGQRIYEQYF
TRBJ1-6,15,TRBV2,CASRESGQGNSPLHF